Shown below are 17 T cell receptor beta chains from a single sample sequenced in a study of blood T cell repertoires in COVID-19. Libraries were prepared by immunoSEQ multiplex PCR; TCRdb keeps only in-frame clonotypes and omits some of them. The table shows just under 250,000 clones, with around 89% occurring only once. Sequencing was carried out using PBMCs or T cells enriched from blood (not recorded which). The receptors originated from a woman in her twenties or thirties who had recovered from COVID-19.

The V call is TRBV6-5, the J call TRBJ2-5, with 8 positions matching TRBD1. Losses at the gene ends were 2 bases for V and 4 bases for J; bases not matched to a gene: 6. Germline V gene sequence: CDR1 MNHEY, CDR2 SVGAGI. There are 15 residues in the CDR3. For the CDR3, the DNA is TGTGCCAGCAGTTACGCGGTCGGACAGGGAGAGACCCAGTACTTC. Translation gives CASSYAVGQGETQYF.

Comments on this clone: Within the sample, other DNA sequences also encode this same CDR3. The chain uses TRBV3-1 (or the pseudogene TRBV3-2) and TRBJ1-1; D unclear. Germline CDR1 is LGHDT and CDR2 is YNNKEL (reference sequence). The V end lost 3 bases, the J end lost 1 base, and 6 bases lay between the germline ends. The length of the CDR3 is 13 residues. CDR3 coding DNA: TGTGCCAGCAGCCACGCGCAGAACACTGAAGCTTTCTTT. It translates to CASSHAQNTEAFF.

This clone was observed a handful of times. A read error is likely, as this CDR3 ends without the conserved phenylalanine or tryptophan. The limits of the CDR3 on the DNA are not certain, so only TCRdb's listed CDR3 is given. The rearrangement joins TRBV28 to TRBJ2-3; the D call of TRBD2 is as the table states it, not checked on the DNA. CDR1 is MDHEN and CDR2 is SYDVKM in the germline V gene. The CDR3 comprises 16 residues, both ends counted. CDR3 sequence reads: CASSPLRLAGTIDTQI.

This clone has just a few counts. The chain is built from TRBV19 and TRBJ2-6, with a tentative D call TRBD1 (5 bases). CDR3 length equals 15 residues. Germline CDR1 reads LNHDA; CDR2 reads SQIVND (reference sequence). The ends were cut back, 4 bases at V and 4 bases at J, with 11 bases in the middle. CDR3 sequence: CASSKRGSGANVLTF. The CDR3 DNA is TGTGCCAGTAGTAAAAGGGGATCGGGGGCCAACGTCCTGACTTTC.

J is TRBJ2-7 and V is TRBV10-3, with a tentative D call TRBD1 (5 bases). This CDR3 has 14 residues. V lost 5 bases and J 3 bases, leaving 14 bases between the germline ends. Germline CDR1 is ENHRY and CDR2 is SYGVKD. The CDR3 nucleotides read TGTGCCATCAGTCCTAGGGAAAGGGGCTACGAGCAGTACTTC. Protein sequence: CAISPRERGYEQYF.

The chain uses TRBV2 and TRBJ2-5; TRBD2 is a possible D gene (5 bases). The CDR3 runs to 16 residues. Trimming cost V 5 bases and J 1 base, with 17 bases left between them. From germline, CDR1 is SNHLY and CDR2 FYNNEI. The CDR3 DNA reads TGTGCCAGCAGTCGACAAACGACTACCCCCCAAGAGACCCAGTACTTC. Translation: CASSRQTTTPQETQYF.

This clone was counted a single time. The rearrangement joins TRBV4-3 to TRBJ2-3; D might be TRBD1 (5 bases). The V end lost 0 bases, the J end lost 5 bases, and 12 bases lay between the germline ends. CDR1 is LGHNA and CDR2 is YSLEER in the germline V gene. The CDR3 sequence is 15 residues long. The CDR3 DNA is TGCGCCAGCAGCCAAGAAGGGGTTGAAGGAGATACGCAGTATTTT. It yields the protein CASSQEGVEGDTQYF.

CDR3 protein: CASSLGWAAYEQYF. DNA for the CDR3: TGTGCCAGCAGTTTAGGATGGGCCGCCTACGAGCAGTACTTC. The chain joins TRBV27 to TRBJ2-7; D is unresolved. V was clipped by 2 bases and J by 2 bases, with 10 bases between them. The CDR3 is 14 residues long. Germline CDR1 is MNHEY and CDR2 is SMNVEV (reference sequence).

The gene calls are TRBV13 and TRBJ1-3; 9 bases map to TRBD1. The junction had 2 bases not matched to a gene; V was cut back by 6 bases and J by 2 bases. Germline assignment: CDR1 PRHDT and CDR2 FYEKMQ (reference sequence). This CDR3 has 14 amino acids. In DNA form, the CDR3 reads TGTGCCAGCAGTCGGACAGGGGCTGGAAACACCATATATTTT. Protein sequence: CASSRTGAGNTIYF. Based on the CDR3 plus reference TRBV13 and TRBJ1-3, the full variable domain is AAGVIQSPRHLIKEKRETATLKCYPIPRHDTVYWYQQGPGQDPQFLISFYEKMQSDKGSIPDRFSAQQFSDYHSELNMSSLELGDSALYFCASSRTGAGNTIYFGEGSWLTVV.

This CDR3 is CASSSTGTKNTGELFF. CDR3 coding DNA: TGTGCCAGCAGCTCGACCGGGACAAAGAACACCGGGGAGCTGTTTTTT. V and J are TRBV5-8 and TRBJ2-2; possibly TRBD1 for D (6 bases). CDR3 size: 16 residues. V was clipped by 3 bases and J by 1 base, with 13 bases between them. Germline CDR1 reads SGHTS; CDR2 reads YDEGEE.

This sequence joins TRBV27 and TRBJ2-1; TRBD2 is a possible D gene (5 bases). The CDR3 contains 14 residues. Germline values: CDR1 MNHEY, CDR2 SMNVEV (reference sequence). V was trimmed by 0 bases and J by 10 bases, leaving 13 bases between them. As DNA, the CDR3 is TGTGCCAGCAGTTTATCGGTTCCTAGCTGGGAGCAGTTCTTC. Its protein is CASSLSVPSWEQFF.

The chain joins TRBV11-3 to TRBJ2-2; 11 positions match TRBD1. Germline V gene data show CDR1 as SGHNT and CDR2 as YENEEA. After removal of 5 bases from V and 7 bases from J, the junction contained 6 bases not matched to a gene. The CDR3 runs to 15 residues. CDR3 protein: CASSPGQGEDGELFF. In DNA form, the CDR3 reads TGTGCCAGCAGCCCGGGACAGGGGGAAGACGGGGAGCTGTTTTTT.

This clone was counted a few times. The CDR3 loop reads CASSLADGQTARGFYGYTF. The CDR3 DNA follows: TGTGCCAGCAGCTTAGCCGATGGACAGACTGCTAGGGGCTTCTATGGCTACACCTTC. The chain couples TRBV11-3 to TRBJ1-2; maybe TRBD1 (6 bases). V was shortened by 1 base and J by 4 bases, with 25 bases between the two germline ends. CDR1 is SGHNT and CDR2 is YENEEA in the germline V gene. The CDR3 is 19 amino acids.

V gene TRBV19 combines with J gene TRBJ1-5; 7 bases fit TRBD1. The V gene's germline CDR1 is LNHDA and CDR2 SQIVND (reference sequence). The CDR3 spans 13 residues. Trimming removed 5 bases from V and 7 bases from J; junction bases left unmatched: 5. The CDR3 spells CASSPGQPQPQHF. In DNA, the CDR3 is TGTGCCAGTAGTCCGGGACAGCCGCAGCCCCAGCATTTT.

This chain links TRBV4-3 with TRBJ2-3, with 9 bases lining up with TRBD2. The V gene end was trimmed by 1 base and the J gene end by 8 bases; junction bases not matched to a gene: 10. Germline CDR1 and CDR2: LGHNA and YSLEER. This CDR3 region has 16 residues. CDR3 amino acids: CASSQVRGGRALTQYF. The CDR3 bases are TGCGCCAGCAGCCAAGTGCGCGGCGGGAGGGCCCTTACGCAGTATTTT.

Concerning this clone: A read error may be the cause here, since a much bigger clone is one base away. Other nucleotide sequences from this sample produce the same CDR3. V is TRBV5-1 and J is TRBJ2-1; 9 positions agree with TRBD2. V trimming: 0 bases; J trimming: 2 bases; junction bases outside the gene matches: 9. The CDR3 sequence is 18 residues long. CDR1 is SGHRS and CDR2 is YFSETQ in the germline V gene. CDR3 bases: TGCGCCAGCAGCTTGGGCATCCTCGCGGGGGGGGCCTACAATGAGCAGTTCTTC. Amino acid sequence: CASSLGILAGGAYNEQFF.

V is TRBV27 and J is TRBJ2-3; possibly TRBD1 for D (6 bases). Trimming cost V 7 bases and J 5 bases, with 16 bases left between them. The germline gives CDR1 MNHEY, CDR2 SMNVEV (reference sequence). This CDR3 comprises 14 residues. The CDR3 sequence is CASTSPGAGDTQYF. The CDR3 bases are TGTGCCAGCACATCCCCAGGGGCAGGAGATACGCAGTATTTT.